The subject of this entry is one T cell receptor (beta chain). Its specificity is unknown. These data belong to a study of cytomegalovirus exposure and HLA in healthy donors. General study results and limits: The investigators catalogued 150 to 200 TCR beta chains as cytomegalovirus-associated. Most TCRs appeared rarely, but some public TCRs recurred in many donors.

The CDR3 totals 15 residues. Germline V gives CDR1 MGHRA, CDR2 YSYEKL. J gave up 1 base and V 4 bases, and 5 bases lay outside the gene matches. Measured with immunoSEQ multiplex PCR; TCRdb has only the in-frame clones, and not every one. The sample carries hundreds of thousands of clones, roughly 80% recorded once. Donors were drawn from the approximately 130-subject validation cohort, separate from the 666-subject first cohort. The V call is TRBV4-1, the J call TRBJ1-1, with 8 bases that match TRBD1. The clonotype was recovered from a young woman in good health and CMV-seronegative. The sample consisted of PBMCs. DNA for the CDR3: TGCGCCAGCAGCCGATCCGGGACAGGGAACACTGAAGCTTTCTTT. Residues: CASSRSGTGNTEAFF.